The present T cell receptor beta chain was sequenced within a study of post-analysis software for immune sequencing data. Study-level information: Some patients lacked subtype; others had relapsing-remitting, secondary progressive or progressive-relapsing disease.

With regard to this clonotype: Its antigen is currently unknown.

Unique-molecular-identifier-tagged TCR beta cDNA libraries were used. MiXCR, run by TCRdb on the PCR reads, gives a single entry per CDR3 protein. The repertoire holds hundreds of thousands of distinct CDR3 sequences, with 35% to 45% as singletons. Study-wide findings and caveats: The study found TRBV5-6, TRBV5-1 and TRBV20-1 among about 5 TRBV segments more frequent in patients than controls. Under F measure analysis, samples from one preparation batch co-clustered strongly. A significant reduction in normalized Chao1 diversity was observed in multiple sclerosis patients versus controls.

This CDR3 contains 17 residues. Germline lookup yields CDR1 SGHRS and CDR2 YFSETQ. Trimming shortened V by 4 bases and J by 3 bases, and 20 bases separated the two germline ends. The TCR sequence derives from a girl aged 2-10 years with multiple sclerosis. The specimen was blood. This chain connects TRBV5-1 to TRBJ2-1; D is ambiguous. The CDR3 DNA follows: TGCGCCAGCAGCCTTTGGGATGGGCGACTGCTCTACAATGAGCAGTTCTTC. It yields the protein CASSLWDGRLLYNEQFF. The whole variable domain, filled in from reference TRBV5-1 and TRBJ2-1, reads KAGVTQTPRYLIKTRGQQVTLSCSPISGHRSVSWYQQTPGQGLQFLFEYFSETQRNKGNFPGRFSGRQFSNSRSEMNVSTLELGDSALYLCASSLWDGRLLYNEQFFGPGTRLTVL.